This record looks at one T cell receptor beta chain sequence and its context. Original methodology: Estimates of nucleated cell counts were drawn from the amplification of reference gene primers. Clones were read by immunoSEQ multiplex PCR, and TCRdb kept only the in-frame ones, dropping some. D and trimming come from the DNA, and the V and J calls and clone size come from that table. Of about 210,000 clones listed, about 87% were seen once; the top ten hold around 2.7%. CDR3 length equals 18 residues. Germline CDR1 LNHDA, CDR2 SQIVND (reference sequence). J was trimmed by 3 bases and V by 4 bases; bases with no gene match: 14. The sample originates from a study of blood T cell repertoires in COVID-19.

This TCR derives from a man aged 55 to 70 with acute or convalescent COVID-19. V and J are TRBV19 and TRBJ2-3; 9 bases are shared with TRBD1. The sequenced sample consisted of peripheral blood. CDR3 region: CASSTPTPGQGLTDTQYF. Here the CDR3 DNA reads TGTGCCAGTAGTACGCCTACACCGGGACAGGGTTTGACAGATACGCAGTATTTT.